The clone carrying this TCR beta chain was recorded a few times. The antigen is not known. The record originates from a study of CD8+ T cells in alopecia areata. Study at large: The study gave tofacitinib for 6 to 18 months, then 6 months off drug. Study-wide points: It was observed that many expanded lesional clones persisted in scalp and blood during tofacitinib. Expanded CD8+ clones among the top 100, as well as scalp clonality, were significantly decreased by tofacitinib.

Extraction of RNA preceded its reverse transcription into cDNA, which served as the sequencing template. Repertoires were generated with immunoSEQ multiplex PCR, while TCRdb's copy carries only in-frame clones and drops some. The table lists some 180,000 clones, 45% to 60% of them singletons. The CDR3 is 12 amino acids. Germline V gene data show CDR1 as SQVTM and CDR2 as ANQGSEA. The J segment lost 3 bases and the V segment lost 8 bases, leaving 6 bases of the junction unmatched. Treatment specified: oral pan-JAK inhibitor, 5-10 mg twice daily. The source is a human donor with alopecia areata. The material sequenced was CD8+ T cells sorted from blood, taken around week 54, from a patient treated with tofacitinib. The rearrangement uses TRBV29-1 and TRBJ1-1, with 7 positions matching TRBD1. CDR3 DNA: TGCAGCTTTCAGGACAGGTACACTGAAGCTTTCTTT. This encodes CSFQDRYTEAFF.